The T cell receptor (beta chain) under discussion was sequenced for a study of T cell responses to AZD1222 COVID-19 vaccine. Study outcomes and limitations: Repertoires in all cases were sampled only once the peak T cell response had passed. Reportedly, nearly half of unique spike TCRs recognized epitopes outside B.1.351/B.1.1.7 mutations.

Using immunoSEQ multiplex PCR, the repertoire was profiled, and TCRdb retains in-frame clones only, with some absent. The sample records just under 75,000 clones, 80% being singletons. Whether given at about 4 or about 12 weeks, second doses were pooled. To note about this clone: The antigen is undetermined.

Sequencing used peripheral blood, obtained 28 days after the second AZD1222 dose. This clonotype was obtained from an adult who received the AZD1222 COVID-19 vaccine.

CDR3 coding DNA: TGTGCCAGCAGTTGGGACAGGGGTAATTCACCCCTCCACTTT. It specifies CASSWDRGNSPLHF. The chain links TRBV27 to TRBJ1-6, with 10 bases matching TRBD1. CDR1 and CDR2 (germline): MNHEY, SMNVEV (reference sequence). CDR3 length equals 14 residues. J lost 6 bases, V lost 4 bases, and 0 bases had no gene match.